The 30 T cell receptor beta chains given below trace back to one sample, sequenced in a study of blood T cell repertoires in COVID-19. Data came from immunoSEQ multiplex PCR; TCRdb stores just in-frame clones and leaves some out. There are hundreds of thousands of clones in the sample; around 80% occur only once, and 5% to 6% lies in the top ten. Sequenced material: peripheral blood. The source of these receptors is a man of 80 years or more with acute or convalescent COVID-19.

The rearrangement uses TRBV28 and TRBJ2-1, with D tentatively TRBD1 (6 bases). CDR1 and CDR2 from the germline V gene are MDHEN and SYDVKM. The CDR3 contains 13 residues. V lost 7 bases, J lost 7 bases, and 14 bases lay in between. The CDR3 sequence is CASTEPGTNEQFF. The CDR3 coding sequence is TGTGCCAGCACCGAACCCGGGACAAATGAGCAGTTCTTC.

This clone has a single count. This chain uses TRBV29-1 with TRBJ1-1; a weak D match, TRBD1 (5 bases). This CDR3 is built from 13 residues. Germline CDR1 is SQVTM and CDR2 is ANQGSEA. V was trimmed by 5 bases and J by 4 bases, leaving 14 bases between them. CDR3 coding DNA: TGCAGCGTTATGAGGGCGGGGGGCACTGAAGCTTTCTTT. Protein product: CSVMRAGGTEAFF.

The chain carries TRBV28 and TRBJ2-7; maybe TRBD2 (5 bases). Germline CDR1 reads MDHEN; CDR2 reads SYDVKM. CDR3 length: 15 amino acids. The V end was cut by 2 bases, the J end by 6 bases, with 17 bases between. The CDR3 nucleotides are TGTGCCAGCAGTTTAATCGCCCCTGCTAGCTCCGAGCAGTACTTC. It is translated as CASSLIAPASSEQYF.

The chain employs TRBV19 and TRBJ1-6; D gene ambiguous. The germline CDR1 and CDR2 sequences are LNHDA and SQIVND (reference sequence). The CDR3 is made up of 15 amino acids. The V end lost 6 bases, the J end lost 7 bases, and 16 bases lay between the germline ends. The CDR3, as DNA: TGTGCCAGTAGCCTCCGGGAGAGTAGGAATTCACCCCTCCACTTT. It encodes CASSLRESRNSPLHF.

The V gene is TRBV11-2, the J gene TRBJ2-7, with 8 bases aligning to TRBD2. CDR1 and CDR2 from the germline V gene are SGHAT and FQNNGV. The CDR3 length is 15 residues. Losses at the gene ends were 3 bases for V and 0 bases for J; bases not matched to a gene: 4. The CDR3 nucleotides read TGTGCCAGCAGCTTTGGGCTAGCGGGCTCCTACGAGCAGTACTTC. Protein sequence: CASSFGLAGSYEQYF.

The J gene is TRBJ2-5, the V gene TRBV5-1, with TRBD1 as a possible D gene (7 bases). With 2 bases removed from V and 5 bases from J, the gap between germline ends came to 10 bases. In germline, CDR1 is SGHRS, CDR2 YFSETQ. The CDR3 is 13 residues long. CDR3 coding DNA: TGCGCCAGCAGCTTACCAGGGGGGGAGACCCAGTACTTC. Translated, it gives CASSLPGGETQYF.

The CDR3 here is CASSSSGRGEQYF. The DNA of the CDR3 is TGTGCCAGCAGTTCTAGCGGGAGGGGAGAGCAGTACTTC. This chain joins TRBV12-3 or TRBV12-4 and TRBJ2-7; the match to TRBD2 covers 12 bases. V lost 4 bases and J lost 7; bases outside the gene matches: 2. This CDR3 region has 13 residues.

The chain employs TRBV6-1 and TRBJ2-7; D gene ambiguous. This CDR3 contains 13 residues. Germline V gene sequence: CDR1 MNHNS, CDR2 SASEGT. V was shortened by 3 bases and J by 1 base, with 7 bases between the two germline ends. Here the CDR3 DNA reads TGTGCCAGCAGTGACGGTCATTCCTACGAGCAGTACTTC. This gives the protein CASSDGHSYEQYF.

The rearrangement uses TRBV5-1 and TRBJ2-7; perhaps TRBD1 as D (5 bases). Trimming pared 6 bases from V and 5 bases from J, leaving 18 bases between. The CDR3 has 14 residues. Germline values: CDR1 SGHRS, CDR2 YFSETQ. In nucleotides, the CDR3 is TGCGCCAGCACTCTTGGTCCTGGGGCTCACGAGCAGTACTTC. This codes for CASTLGPGAHEQYF.

CDR3 in DNA: TGTGCCAGCAGCCAAGATAGGCCCGGGGGGAGGGAAAAACTGTTTTTT. It specifies CASSQDRPGGREKLFF. V usage is TRBV3-1 (or the pseudogene TRBV3-2) and J usage is TRBJ1-4, with D tentatively TRBD1 (5 bases). Trimming took off 0 bases at V and 8 bases at J, with 16 bases between the two ends. Germline values: CDR1 LGHDT, CDR2 YNNKEL (reference sequence). This CDR3 spans 16 amino acids.

This clone was seen ten or more times. This chain connects TRBV6-5 to TRBJ2-3, with 8 bases fitting TRBD2. Germline V CDR1 and CDR2: MNHEY, SVGAGI. V shed 7 bases, J shed 6 bases, and the junction held 6 bases outside the gene matches. There are 13 residues in the CDR3. This CDR3 reads CASNSGSWDTQYF. In DNA, the CDR3 is TGTGCCAGCAACAGCGGGAGTTGGGATACGCAGTATTTT.

The genes are TRBV9 and TRBJ1-6; D remains ambiguous. The CDR3 totals 17 residues. From germline, CDR1 is SGDLS and CDR2 YYNGEE. Between the trimmed V and J ends, which lost 0 bases and 6 bases, there was a span of 16 bases. The CDR3 DNA follows: TGTGCCAGCAGCGTAGCTTCTGGGGAGGGTGGTAATTCACCCCTCCACTTT. Residues: CASSVASGEGGNSPLHF.

This chain uses TRBV28 with TRBJ1-2; TRBD1 matches at 7 bases. Trimming took 6 bases from V and 4 from J; bases not matched to a gene: 11. This CDR3 has 15 residues. Germline V gene lookup returns CDR1 MDHEN and CDR2 SYDVKM. The CDR3 loop is CASSLTGTVGYGYTF. The CDR3 region has the DNA TGTGCCAGCAGCCTAACCGGGACAGTAGGCTATGGCTACACCTTC.

The V call is TRBV6-1, the J call TRBJ1-6, with 10 nucleotides matching TRBD1. CDR3 length: 17 residues. The ends lost 2 bases at V and 9 bases at J; junction bases unmatched: 10. Looked up from germline, CDR1 is MNHNS and CDR2 is SASEGT. CDR3 bases: TGTGCCAGCAGTGAACGGGTCCCGACAGGGGGCGGTTCACCCCTCCACTTT. The encoded protein is CASSERVPTGGGSPLHF.

The sample holds one count of this clone. The chain employs TRBV20-1 and TRBJ2-7, with D tentatively TRBD1 (6 bases). V was trimmed by 2 bases and J by 6 bases, leaving 8 bases between them. This CDR3 is 11 amino acids long. Germline lookup yields CDR1 DFQATT and CDR2 SNEGSKA (reference sequence). CDR3 region: CSARNRAEQYF. Here the CDR3 DNA reads TGCAGTGCTAGAAACAGGGCCGAGCAGTACTTC.

CDR3 DNA sequence: TGTGCCAGCAGCTCACAGGGGTATCTTGGTCAGCCCCAGCATTTT. It codes for CASSSQGYLGQPQHF. The chain combines TRBV5-6 with TRBJ1-5, with TRBD1 matching 7 bases. With V trimmed by 3 bases and J by 6 bases, 9 bases remained unmatched. The germline CDR1 and CDR2 sequences are SGHDT and YYEEEE. CDR3 length: 15 residues.

The chain carries TRBV7-3 and TRBJ2-1; tentative D call: TRBD2 (5 bases). The CDR3 covers 14 residues. CDR1 and CDR2 from the germline V gene are SGHTA and FQGTGA. V dropped 3 bases and J dropped 3 bases, with 9 bases sitting between them. CDR3 region: CASSLGSYYNEQFF. Here the CDR3 DNA reads TGTGCCAGCAGCTTGGGGAGCTACTACAATGAGCAGTTCTTC.

The V and J genes are TRBV28 and TRBJ2-3; 8 bases are a match to TRBD1. This CDR3 comprises 17 residues. The germline V gene encodes CDR1 MDHEN and CDR2 SYDVKM. The J segment lost 0 bases and the V segment lost 6 bases, leaving 11 bases of the junction unmatched. The CDR3 coding sequence is TGTGCCAGCAGCTCGTGGACAGGGAAGTCTAGCACAGATACGCAGTATTTT. It translates to CASSSWTGKSSTDTQYF. Using reference TRBV28 and TRBJ2-3 for the parts outside the CDR3, the full variable domain is DVKVTQSSRYLVKRTGEKVFLECVQDMDHENMFWYRQDPGLGLRLIYFSYDVKMKEKGDIPEGYSVSREKKERFSLILESASTNQTSMYLCASSSWTGKSSTDTQYFGPGTRLTVL.

The rearrangement joins TRBV30 to TRBJ1-1; D perhaps matches TRBD1 (5 bases). Germline CDR1 is GTSNPN and CDR2 is SVGIG (reference sequence). V gave up 5 bases and J gave up 4 bases, with 20 bases separating them. The CDR3 extends over 15 amino acids. The CDR3 DNA sequence: TGTGCCTGGGGACCCTCGGCAGGGCTGATCACTGAAGCTTTCTTT. Translated: CAWGPSAGLITEAFF.

The chain combines TRBV19 with TRBJ2-5; TRBD2 matches 7 bases. In germline, CDR1 is LNHDA, CDR2 SQIVND (reference sequence). The V segment lost 7 bases and the J segment 5 bases; nucleotides outside the gene matches: 16. The CDR3 sequence is 16 residues long. In nucleotides, the CDR3 is TGTGCCAGTACCTCAGGCGTGGGAGGGGTCGGCGAGACCCAGTACTTC. Residues: CASTSGVGGVGETQYF.

J is TRBJ1-6 and V is TRBV4-1; 11 bases line up with TRBD1. This CDR3 is built from 15 residues. Germline V CDR1 and CDR2: MGHRA, YSYEKL. The V gene end was trimmed by 4 bases and the J gene end by 13 bases; junction bases not matched to a gene: 9. CDR3 sequence: CASSRDGTGGIPLHF. The CDR3 coding sequence is TGCGCCAGCAGCCGCGATGGGACAGGGGGTATTCCCCTCCACTTT.

The gene calls are TRBV7-2 and TRBJ1-1; D gene uncertain. The CDR3 consists of 12 residues. Germline V gene sequence: CDR1 SGHTA, CDR2 FQGNSA. V was trimmed by 5 bases and J by 12 bases, leaving 16 bases between them. CDR3 amino acids: CASSPAPLSPFF. Written as DNA, the CDR3 is TGTGCCAGCAGCCCCGCCCCCCTATCCCCTTTCTTT.

This clone was recorded once. The chain combines TRBV3-1 (or the pseudogene TRBV3-2) with TRBJ2-2, with 12 bases lining up with TRBD2. The trim removed 4 bases at V and 0 bases at J, leaving 3 bases unmatched. Germline lookup yields CDR1 LGHDT and CDR2 YNNKEL (reference sequence). CDR3 length: 17 residues. The CDR3 DNA is TGTGCCAGCAGCCCCGGACTAGCGGGGTCGAACACCGGGGAGCTGTTTTTT. Amino acid sequence: CASSPGLAGSNTGELFF.

The CDR3: CASSPSAGNNEQFF. In DNA, the CDR3 is TGTGCCAGCTCACCAAGTGCGGGTAACAATGAGCAGTTCTTC. The chain couples TRBV18 to TRBJ2-1, with a possible D match to TRBD2 (5 bases). Trimming pared 2 bases from V and 5 bases from J, leaving 10 bases between. CDR1 and CDR2 (germline): KGHSH, LQKENI. The CDR3 has 14 amino acids.

V usage is TRBV4-2 and J usage is TRBJ2-5; 13 bases map to TRBD2. Germline CDR1 and CDR2: LGHNA and YNFKEQ. CDR3 length: 17 amino acids. J lost 1 base, V lost 2 bases, and 4 bases had no gene match. Here the CDR3 reads CASSQILAGGAQETQYF. The DNA for the CDR3 is TGTGCCAGCAGCCAAATACTAGCGGGGGGGGCCCAAGAGACCCAGTACTTC.

The V and J genes are TRBV6-5 and TRBJ1-4, with 10 bases identical to TRBD1. The CDR3 length is 14 residues. Germline values: CDR1 MNHEY, CDR2 SVGAGI. V trimming: 6 bases; J trimming: 8 bases; junction bases outside the gene matches: 6. The CDR3 loop is CASSRRDRGEKLFF. Written as DNA, the CDR3 is TGTGCCAGCAGCAGACGGGACAGGGGAGAAAAACTGTTTTTT.

The table lists this clone with a count of one. This chain joins TRBV5-4 and TRBJ2-3, with 13 bases fitting TRBD2. This CDR3 is built from 18 residues. After removal of 0 bases from V and 4 bases from J, the junction contained 8 bases not matched to a gene. Germline V gene data show CDR1 as SGHNT and CDR2 as YYREEE (reference sequence). In nucleotides, the CDR3 is TGTGCCAGCAGCTTGGGAGGACTAGCGGGAGCTCAGGCAGATACGCAGTATTTT. This translates into CASSLGGLAGAQADTQYF.

The count of this clone is one. In the same sample, other DNA sequences code for this CDR3. This rearrangement joins TRBV11-2 to TRBJ2-7; D uncertain. Germline V gene lookup returns CDR1 SGHAT and CDR2 FQNNGV. The CDR3 is 11 residues long. Trimming stripped 5 bases from V and 0 bases from J, with 2 bases between. CDR3 region: CASSHSYEQYF. Here the CDR3 DNA reads TGTGCCAGCAGCCACTCCTACGAGCAGTACTTC.

The chain has TRBV7-3 and TRBJ2-3; 7 bases line up with TRBD2. V was clipped by 6 bases and J by 5 bases; unmatched bases: 11. The CDR3 is made up of 15 amino acids. Germline V lookup: CDR1 SGHTA, CDR2 FQGTGA. Written as DNA, the CDR3 is TGTGCCAGCAGTCCTAGCGGTCGAGATCGAGATACGCAGTATTTT. Translating it yields CASSPSGRDRDTQYF. Based on the CDR3 plus reference TRBV7-3 and TRBJ2-3, the full variable domain is GAGVSQTPSNKVTEKGKYVELRCDPISGHTALYWYRQSLGQGPEFLIYFQGTGAADDSGLPNDRFFAVRPEGSVSTLKIQRTERGDSAVYLCASSPSGRDRDTQYFGPGTRLTVL.

The V call is TRBV14, the J call TRBJ2-7, with 9 positions matching TRBD2. V shed 6 bases, J shed 0 bases, and the junction held 12 bases outside the gene matches. This CDR3 has 17 residues. The germline CDR1 and CDR2 sequences are SGHDN and FVKESK. The CDR3 nucleotides read TGTGCCAGCAGTGGGGGTACAAGCGGGAGGAGCTCCTACGAGCAGTACTTC. Translation gives CASSGGTSGRSSYEQYF. Complete variable domain (other parts from reference TRBV14 and TRBJ2-7): EAGVTQFPSHSVIEKGQTVTLRCDPISGHDNLYWYRRVMGKEIKFLLHFVKESKQDESGMPNNRFLAERTGGTYSTLKVQPAELEDSGVYFCASSGGTSGRSSYEQYFGPGTRLTVT.